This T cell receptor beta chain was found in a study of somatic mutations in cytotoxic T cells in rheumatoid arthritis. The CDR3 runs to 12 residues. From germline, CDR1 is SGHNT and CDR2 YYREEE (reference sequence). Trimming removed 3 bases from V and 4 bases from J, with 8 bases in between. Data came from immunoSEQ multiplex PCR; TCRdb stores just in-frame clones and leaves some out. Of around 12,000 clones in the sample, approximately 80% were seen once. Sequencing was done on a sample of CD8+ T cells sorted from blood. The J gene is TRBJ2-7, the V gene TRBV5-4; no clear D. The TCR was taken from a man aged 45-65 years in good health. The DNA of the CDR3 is TGTGCCAGCAGCTCCAACGGGTACGAGCAGTACGTC. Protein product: CASSSNGYEQYV.